These 21 T cell receptor beta chains were sequenced from one sample in a study of T-cell memory formation after mild COVID-19 (dated by TCRdb to the early 2020s). Receptor libraries were prepared by 5' RACE. The data were produced on an Illumina NovaSeq 6000. TCRdb trimmed the raw reads at Q25, called clones with MiXCR and kept productive beta chains. Rows with a matching CDR3 protein are joined into one entry that keeps the most common DNA and genes. Counted in this sample were about 320,000 distinct CDR3 sequences; 14% of them appeared once. The ten largest clonotypes hold 21% of the sample. The source material was PBMCs or a T cell subset sorted from them (not recorded which). The receptors were sampled from a young man who had mild COVID-19 (a few samples of this study predate the infection). The sample titles of this study are shuffled in the database, so cell type and time point are left out; the donor was told from shared clones.

This clonotype showed up just a few times. The genes are TRBV2 and TRBJ2-1; 7 nucleotides match TRBD1. J was trimmed by 5 bases and V by 5 bases; bases with no gene match: 12. Germline V lookup: CDR1 SNHLY, CDR2 FYNNEI. This CDR3 has 16 amino acids. The CDR3 spells CASSSRPGTANNEQFF. The CDR3 DNA follows: TGTGCCAGCAGTTCACGCCCCGGGACAGCAAACAATGAGCAGTTCTTC.

A few counts support this clonotype. The chain joins TRBV12-5 to TRBJ2-1, with D tentatively TRBD2 (6 bases). This CDR3 comprises 14 residues. Trimming cost V 3 bases and J 4 bases, with 10 bases left between them. The germline V gene has CDR1 LGHNT and CDR2 FRNRAP. The CDR3 sequence: CASGFMGGYNEQFF. In DNA form, the CDR3 reads TGTGCTAGTGGTTTCATGGGGGGATACAATGAGCAGTTCTTC.

This chain links TRBV20-1 with TRBJ2-5, with D perhaps TRBD1 (5 bases). Germline V gene data show CDR1 as DFQATT and CDR2 as SNEGSKA (reference sequence). Between the trimmed V and J ends, which lost 6 bases and 5 bases, there was a span of 16 bases. This CDR3 is built from 13 residues. CDR3 nucleotide sequence: TGCAGTGCCTTTCCGGACATGGGGGAGACCCAGTACTTC. It codes for CSAFPDMGETQYF.

Regarding this clonotype: Germline and junction disagree at one end, which may indicate a read error. Here the CDR3 DNA reads TGCAGCGTCCGTTTGGAGGACAGGTTCGCCCAACATTCCTTC. Protein product: CSVRLEDRFAQHSF. V is TRBV29-1 and J is TRBJ1-2; 7 positions agree with TRBD1. The CDR3 spans 14 residues. CDR1 is SQVTM and CDR2 is ANQGSEA in the germline V gene.

V and J are TRBV5-1 and TRBJ1-1, with a possible D match to TRBD1 (6 bases). CDR3 length equals 16 residues. Germline values: CDR1 SGHRS, CDR2 YFSETQ. Trimming pared 3 bases from V and 5 bases from J, leaving 20 bases between. In DNA form, the CDR3 reads TGCGCCAGCAGCTGGGGGTTAGCAGGGGAAGGAACTGAAGCTTTCTTT. Protein sequence: CASSWGLAGEGTEAFF.

This clonotype was counted a few times. The chain is built from TRBV3-1 and TRBJ2-4; D is ambiguous. The length of the CDR3 is 16 residues. CDR1 is LGHDT and CDR2 is YNNKEL in the germline V gene (reference sequence). Between the trimmed V and J ends, which lost 1 base and 3 bases, there was a span of 13 bases. The CDR3 region is CASSQGHRTDKNIQYF. CDR3 DNA sequence: TGTGCCAGCAGCCAAGGTCACCGGACCGACAAAAACATTCAGTACTTC. The full variable domain, with the rest looked up from reference TRBV3-1 and TRBJ2-4, is DTAVSQTPKYLVTQMGNDKSIKCEQNLGHDTMYWYKQDSKKFLKIMFSYNNKELIINETVPNRFSPKSPDKAHLNLHINSLELGDSAVYFCASSQGHRTDKNIQYFGAGTRLSVL.

This clonotype came up a few times. The V and J genes are TRBV7-2 and TRBJ1-2; D is undetermined. V lost 1 base and J 7 bases, leaving 10 bases between the germline ends. Germline-derived CDR1 and CDR2 are SGHTA and FQGNSA. This CDR3 has 13 residues. In nucleotides, the CDR3 is TGTGCCAGCAGCTTAGGAAGGGCGGGTGGCTACACCTTC. Its translation is CASSLGRAGGYTF.

As DNA, the CDR3 is TGTGCCACCAGGAGTGTTGGGCGCGGTGGGGCCAACGTCCTGACTTTC. It is translated as CATRSVGRGGANVLTF. The chain employs TRBV15 and TRBJ2-6; D call uncertain. Germline V gene sequence: CDR1 LNHNV, CDR2 YYDKDF (reference sequence). CDR3 length: 16 residues. Deletions cut 6 bases from V and 3 bases from J, with 15 bases between.

This clonotype was seen a few times. This chain joins TRBV20-1 and TRBJ1-5, with D possibly matching TRBD1 (5 bases). The CDR3 is 16 amino acids. The germline V and J ends were trimmed by 2 bases and 2 bases, with 16 bases remaining between them. Germline V gene data show CDR1 as DFQATT and CDR2 as SNEGSKA (reference sequence). The CDR3 DNA sequence: TGCAGTGCTAGACCACTGGAGAGGGGTGGCAATCAGCCCCAGCATTTT. Translation: CSARPLERGGNQPQHF.

The V and J genes are TRBV7-2 and TRBJ2-2, with D tentatively TRBD2 (6 bases). V gave up 5 bases and J gave up 4 bases, with 11 bases separating them. CDR1 and CDR2 from the germline V gene are SGHTA and FQGNSA. There are 14 residues in the CDR3. CDR3 amino acids: CASSTGLATGELFF. The CDR3 DNA follows: TGTGCCAGCAGCACGGGACTGGCCACCGGGGAGCTGTTTTTT. Looking up the rest from reference TRBV7-2 and TRBJ2-2 gives the full variable domain: GAGVSQSPSNKVTEKGKDVELRCDPISGHTALYWYRQSLGQGLEFLIYFQGNSAPDKSGLPSDRFSAERTGGSVSTLTIQRTQQEDSAVYLCASSTGLATGELFFGEGSRLTVL.

This clonotype was seen more than once but under ten times. The chain couples TRBV4-3 to TRBJ2-7; 7 nucleotides match TRBD1. The CDR3 sequence is 13 residues long. CDR1 and CDR2 from the germline V gene are LGHNA and YSLEER. With V trimmed by 4 bases and J by 7 bases, 7 bases remained unmatched. CDR3 loop: CASSLVGGREQYF. The DNA for the CDR3 is TGCGCCAGCAGCCTGGTAGGGGGCCGAGAGCAGTACTTC.

The chain joins TRBV19 to TRBJ1-1, with TRBD1 matching over 7 bases. Trimming took 6 bases from V and 4 from J; bases not matched to a gene: 5. Germline V gene sequence: CDR1 LNHDA, CDR2 SQIVND (reference sequence). The CDR3 consists of 13 residues. CDR3 nucleotides: TGTGCCAGTAGCGGGACAGTCGGCACTGAAGCTTTCTTT. Its protein is CASSGTVGTEAFF. Full variable domain (outside the CDR3, taken from reference TRBV19 and TRBJ1-1): DGGITQSPKYLFRKEGQNVTLSCEQNLNHDAMYWYRQDPGQGLRLIYYSQIVNDFQKGDIAEGYSVSREKKESFPLTVTSAQKNPTAFYLCASSGTVGTEAFFGQGTRLTVV.

This clonotype was picked up many times. The chain couples TRBV7-9 to TRBJ2-3; D not resolved. Germline values: CDR1 SEHNR, CDR2 FQNEAQ (reference sequence). With 5 bases removed from V and 1 base from J, the gap between germline ends came to 10 bases. There are 14 residues in the CDR3. CDR3 protein: CASSIQSRTDTQYF. Here the CDR3 DNA reads TGTGCCAGCAGCATACAGTCACGCACAGATACGCAGTATTTT.

The sample holds a few counts of this clonotype. The gene calls are TRBV28 and TRBJ2-7; 10 bases are a match to TRBD1. Germline assignment: CDR1 MDHEN and CDR2 SYDVKM. V was pared by 4 bases and J by 0 bases, with 6 bases of the junction left unmatched. The CDR3 has 16 residues. CDR3 coding DNA: TGTGCCAGCAGTTCCCCGGGACAGGGGACCTCCTACGAGCAGTACGTC. Encoded protein: CASSSPGQGTSYEQYV.

This chain links TRBV5-1 with TRBJ2-7; 9 bases align to TRBD1. V lost 4 bases and J lost 6; bases outside the gene matches: 5. The CDR3 has 13 amino acids. The germline CDR1 and CDR2 sequences are SGHRS and YFSETQ. In DNA, the CDR3 is TGCGCCAGCAGCCCCGGGACAGGGAGCGAGCAGTACGTC. Amino acids: CASSPGTGSEQYV.

The chain links TRBV7-9 to TRBJ2-3; possibly TRBD1 or TRBD2 for D (6 bases each). The CDR3 consists of 15 residues. With 5 bases removed from V and 2 bases from J, the gap between germline ends came to 14 bases. Germline V CDR1 and CDR2: SEHNR, FQNEAQ (reference sequence). The DNA of the CDR3 is TGTGCCAGCAGCGCCCCGGGGGCCTACACAGATACGCAGTATTTT. This encodes CASSAPGAYTDTQYF.

This clonotype was recorded at least ten times. The rearrangement links TRBV18 to TRBJ2-1; D possibly matches TRBD1 or TRBD2 (5 bases each). CDR3 length: 13 residues. The V and J ends lost 5 bases and 4 bases respectively, with 9 bases between them. The V gene's germline CDR1 is KGHSH and CDR2 LQKENI. This chain's CDR3 is CASSGTVYNEQFF. The CDR3 nucleotides read TGTGCCAGCTCAGGGACGGTTTACAATGAGCAGTTCTTC.

This clonotype was seen a few times. The rearrangement links TRBV5-1 to TRBJ2-1; 9 bases are a match to TRBD1. The CDR3 covers 19 residues. From germline, CDR1 is SGHRS and CDR2 YFSETQ. V lost 3 bases to trimming and J lost 0 bases; unmatched junction nucleotides: 13. The CDR3 DNA reads TGCGCCAGCAGCTCTCGGGACAGGGTCTACGCTAGCTCCTACAATGAGCAGTTCTTC. Translating it yields CASSSRDRVYASSYNEQFF.

This clonotype was observed a few times. The chain combines TRBV24-1 with TRBJ2-1, with D perhaps TRBD1 (5 bases). This CDR3 spans 13 amino acids. Trimming pared 9 bases from V and 4 bases from J, leaving 12 bases between. Germline V CDR1 and CDR2: KGHDR, SFDVKD. CDR3 sequence reads: CATQGGFYNEQFF. The CDR3 coding sequence is TGTGCCACCCAGGGCGGTTTTTACAATGAGCAGTTCTTC.

The chain recombines TRBV5-6 with TRBJ2-5, with D uncertain. The V gene's germline CDR1 is SGHDT and CDR2 YYEEEE. CDR3 size: 12 residues. V was shortened by 2 bases and J by 5 bases, with 7 bases between the two germline ends. The CDR3 reads CASSFPAETQYF. The CDR3 region has the DNA TGTGCCAGCAGCTTCCCGGCGGAGACCCAGTACTTC.

V is TRBV24-1 and J is TRBJ2-1, with D uncertain. Trimming pared 6 bases from V and 5 bases from J, leaving 7 bases between. The CDR3 spans 12 residues. CDR1 is KGHDR and CDR2 is SFDVKD in the germline V gene. This CDR3 is CATSSLNNEQFF. The CDR3 DNA follows: TGTGCCACCAGTTCCCTGAACAATGAGCAGTTCTTC.